This passage covers 20 T cell receptor beta chains from one sample sequenced in a study of T cell responses to AZD1222 COVID-19 vaccine (dated by TCRdb to the early 2020s). Interpreted using the paper, the time point label stands for: about 28 days (+/-7) after the second vaccine dose. This specimen's treatment or condition label, per the study, means: meningococcal conjugate vaccine given as trial control. Receptor amplification or capture employed the immunoSEQ multiplex PCR assay. TCRdb re-hosts the immuneACCESS table, in-frame sequences only. Its copies lack some clones; in the studies checked, an unresolved V gene accounts for under half of them, and the cause for the rest is not known. The sample table shows about 180,000 clones, and about 87% are seen once. The ten largest account for 4.3% of the sample. The starting material was peripheral blood, obtained 28 days after the second dose of the MenACWY control vaccine. All receptors derive from an adult who received the MenACWY meningococcal vaccine as a control.

V and J are TRBV11-2 and TRBJ2-1, with 9 bases aligning to TRBD1. Trimming removed 7 bases from V and 3 bases from J; junction bases left unmatched: 13. CDR3 length: 17 residues. Germline assignment: CDR1 SGHAT and CDR2 FQNNGV. The CDR3 DNA follows: TGTGCCAGCACCACATTAAGGACAGGGGACAGCTACAATGAGCAGTTCTTC. This sequence encodes CASTTLRTGDSYNEQFF.

This rearrangement joins TRBV7-9 to TRBJ2-1; TRBD2 matches 9 bases. The CDR3 totals 15 residues. With 3 bases clipped from V and 5 bases from J, the junction kept 5 bases outside the gene matches. CDR1 is SEHNR, CDR2 FQNEAQ, per germline (reference sequence). The CDR3 region is CASSLVASGNNEQFF. The CDR3 bases are TGTGCCAGCAGCTTGGTGGCTAGCGGGAACAATGAGCAGTTCTTC.

This chain uses TRBV12-5 with TRBJ2-3; 12 positions match TRBD2. The germline V gene encodes CDR1 LGHNT and CDR2 FRNRAP. The junction had 8 bases not matched to a gene; V was cut back by 1 base and J by 0 bases. The CDR3 runs 19 residues. The CDR3 sequence is CASGLGPGLAGYSTDTQYF. CDR3 coding DNA: TGTGCTAGTGGTTTGGGGCCGGGACTAGCGGGCTACAGCACAGATACGCAGTATTTT.

J is TRBJ2-1 and V is TRBV28; maybe TRBD2 (6 bases). Germline V CDR1 and CDR2: MDHEN, SYDVKM. V was clipped by 6 bases and J by 1 base, with 19 bases between them. The length of the CDR3 is 17 residues. CDR3 in DNA: TGTGCCAGCAGGCTCGCGCGGGACGCTTTATCCTACAATGAGCAGTTCTTC. Translating gives CASRLARDALSYNEQFF.

CDR3 in DNA: TGTGCCAGCAGCCCTGGGGGGAGACACTACGAGCAGTACTTC. Protein: CASSPGGRHYEQYF. This chain links TRBV7-3 with TRBJ2-7; TRBD2 is a possible D gene (6 bases). This CDR3 is 14 amino acids long. Germline assignment: CDR1 SGHTA and CDR2 FQGTGA. Trimming cost V 5 bases and J 3 bases, with 14 bases left between them.

The chain is built from TRBV20-1 and TRBJ2-2; D unclear. The germline V gene encodes CDR1 DFQATT and CDR2 SNEGSKA (reference sequence). CDR3 length equals 11 residues. Trimming left V 6 bases short and J 7 bases short, with 9 bases between. The CDR3 DNA reads TGCAGTGCATGGTTAATCGGGGAGCTGTTTTTT. Encoded protein: CSAWLIGELFF.

This chain links TRBV18 with TRBJ2-5; D is unresolved. Between the trimmed V and J ends, which lost 3 bases and 1 base, there was a span of 9 bases. The CDR3 loop spans 14 amino acids. Germline V gives CDR1 KGHSH, CDR2 LQKENI. CDR3 sequence (DNA): TGTGCCAGCTCACCGGTGGGAACCCAAGAGACCCAGTACTTC. This sequence encodes CASSPVGTQETQYF. The whole variable domain, filled in from reference TRBV18 and TRBJ2-5, reads NAGVMQNPRHLVRRRGQEARLRCSPMKGHSHVYWYRQLPEEGLKFMVYLQKENIIDESGMPKERFSAEFPKEGPSILRIQQVVRGDSAAYFCASSPVGTQETQYFGPGTRLLVL.

The chain carries TRBV12-3 or TRBV12-4 and TRBJ1-1; no reliable D call. The CDR3 loop spans 11 amino acids. With 2 bases removed from V and 8 bases from J, the gap between germline ends came to 6 bases. Here the CDR3 reads CASSLLAEAFF. The CDR3 region has the DNA TGTGCCAGCAGTTTATTGGCAGAAGCTTTCTTT.

The chain recombines TRBV29-1 with TRBJ2-3; D remains ambiguous. Per germline, CDR1 SQVTM and CDR2 ANQGSEA. The CDR3 spans 13 residues. CDR3 nucleotides: TGCAGTCATAGCTACCGTAGCACAGATACGCAGTATTTT. Translated, it gives CSHSYRSTDTQYF.

The V gene is TRBV28, the J gene TRBJ1-4, with D tentatively TRBD1 (6 bases). The CDR3 extends over 13 amino acids. The germline V gene encodes CDR1 MDHEN and CDR2 SYDVKM. Trimming took 2 bases from V and 8 from J, leaving 9 bases between them. The CDR3 sequence is CASSLGGPEKLFF. DNA of the CDR3: TGTGCCAGCAGTTTAGGGGGCCCCGAAAAACTGTTTTTT.

Note on this clone: This sample also contains other DNA sequences that code for the same CDR3. CDR3 bases: TGTGCCAGCTCACCACCGGGCCTTAACACTGAAGCTTTCTTT. Translated, it gives CASSPPGLNTEAFF. V usage is TRBV18 and J usage is TRBJ1-1; D is undetermined. The CDR3 is 14 residues long. Germline values: CDR1 KGHSH, CDR2 LQKENI. V was shortened by 0 bases and J by 2 bases, with 7 bases between the two germline ends.

This clone was recorded only once. This sequence joins TRBV28 and TRBJ1-2; TRBD1 aligns across 7 bases. Germline assignment: CDR1 MDHEN and CDR2 SYDVKM. V shed 7 bases and J 5 bases; nucleotides not matched to a gene: 7. The CDR3 is 13 amino acids. CDR3 coding DNA: TGTGCCAGCAACCGAGGGGGCGGTTATGGCTACACCTTC. It specifies CASNRGGGYGYTF.

This clone came up once. This chain connects TRBV6-5 to TRBJ1-1; D is uncertain. V was clipped by 5 bases and J by 3 bases, with 16 bases between them. Germline lookup yields CDR1 MNHEY and CDR2 SVGAGI. The CDR3 has 15 residues. CDR3 region: CASSNQVGKDTEAFF. For the CDR3, the DNA is TGTGCCAGCAGTAACCAAGTGGGGAAGGACACTGAAGCTTTCTTT.

V and J are TRBV19 and TRBJ1-5; D ambiguous. The V gene lost 1 base and the J gene lost 0 bases, with 4 bases spanning the gap. The CDR3 length is 14 residues. Germline loops: CDR1 LNHDA, CDR2 SQIVND (reference sequence). DNA for the CDR3: TGTGCCAGTAGTATAGGACCTAGCAATCAGCCCCAGCATTTT. The encoded protein is CASSIGPSNQPQHF. The full variable domain, its missing parts supplied by reference TRBV19 and TRBJ1-5, is DGGITQSPKYLFRKEGQNVTLSCEQNLNHDAMYWYRQDPGQGLRLIYYSQIVNDFQKGDIAEGYSVSREKKESFPLTVTSAQKNPTAFYLCASSIGPSNQPQHFGDGTRLSIL.

This chain connects TRBV20-1 to TRBJ1-1, with a tentative D call TRBD1 (6 bases). The germline V and J ends were trimmed by 4 bases and 5 bases, with 8 bases remaining between them. The CDR3 is 11 amino acids. Germline lookup yields CDR1 DFQATT and CDR2 SNEGSKA (reference sequence). The DNA of the CDR3 is TGCAGTGCTACTACAGGGACTGAAGCTTTCTTT. This codes for CSATTGTEAFF.

The rearrangement joins TRBV4-3 to TRBJ2-3; 8 nucleotides align to TRBD2. The germline V gene has CDR1 LGHNA and CDR2 YSLEER. This CDR3 has 16 amino acids. V gave up 6 bases and J gave up 0 bases; unmatched junction bases: 8. The CDR3 spells CASSPGTRASTDTQYF. The CDR3 DNA reads as TGCGCCAGCAGTCCCGGGACTAGAGCTAGCACAGATACGCAGTATTTT.

The chain uses TRBV6-5 and TRBJ2-1; D is possibly TRBD2 (6 bases). The V gene lost 2 bases and the J gene lost 9 bases, with 11 bases spanning the gap. The CDR3 is 13 amino acids. Germline CDR1 MNHEY, CDR2 SVGAGI. The CDR3, as DNA: TGTGCCAGCAGTTACGGGGGGAAAAGTGAGCAGTTCTTC. As protein: CASSYGGKSEQFF.

The genes are TRBV19 and TRBJ2-7; 13 bases line up with TRBD2. Germline values: CDR1 LNHDA, CDR2 SQIVND (reference sequence). V was pared by 6 bases and J by 1 base, with 9 bases of the junction left unmatched. There are 17 residues in the CDR3. CDR3 protein: CASRRSGTSGISYEQYF. The CDR3 bases are TGTGCCAGTAGACGATCCGGGACTAGCGGGATATCCTACGAGCAGTACTTC.

The CDR3: CASSVEGRDGYTF. Here the CDR3 DNA reads TGTGCCAGCAGTGTAGAGGGGCGTGATGGCTACACCTTC. The chain combines TRBV2 with TRBJ1-2, with D perhaps matching TRBD1 (5 bases). Trimming stripped 4 bases from V and 6 bases from J, with 12 bases between. This CDR3 region has 13 residues. The V gene's germline CDR1 is SNHLY and CDR2 FYNNEI.

In DNA, the CDR3 is TGTGCCAGCAGCCCGGGACGCAACTATGGCTACACCTTC. Amino acid sequence: CASSPGRNYGYTF. This chain joins TRBV7-3 and TRBJ1-2; a possible D gene is TRBD1 (5 bases). Germline V gene lookup returns CDR1 SGHTA and CDR2 FQGTGA. V was clipped by 5 bases and J by 2 bases, with 9 bases between them. This CDR3 spans 13 amino acids.